This TCR beta chain was observed in a study of tumor and adjacent non-tumor tissue in lung cancer (dated by TCRdb to the late 2010s). For context, the study as a whole: By cancer type, the cohort comprised eleven to twelve adenocarcinoma patients, a couple of squamous cell carcinoma patients and 1 small cell lung cancer patient. Among the roughly 15 patients, ages ranged from roughly 30 to 76 years, around 10 were men and 5 were women, and disease was TNM stage I to III. A total of fewer than 150 million productive TCRbeta reads were generated by sequencing, corresponding to an average of roughly 4.1 million reads per sample. Using bulk TCRbeta repertoires from over twelve lung cancer patients, the study set lung tumor tissue side by side with matched distant non-tumor lung tissue. For each patient, one tumor sample and one normal lung sample were taken, giving approximately 30 paired specimens that underwent TCRbeta CDR3 sequencing.

Beyond this particular receptor, the publication reports: The methods do not name the sequencing platform or mention unique molecular identifiers. Only about 15 patients were in the cohort, and the authors stated that larger samples and more detailed clinical data are needed. Tumor tissue showed significantly greater TCR diversity (inverse Simpson) than normal lung tissue (about 400 vs 180, P = 0.0075, Mann-Whitney U test). In normal lung, the top 100 clones accounted for a significantly larger cumulative share of the repertoire than in tumor tissue. TCR diversity was significantly higher in younger patients, and greater tumor TCR diversity was associated with shorter overall survival and shorter disease-free survival. Peripheral blood was not sequenced, so blood TCRbeta repertoires were not examined in the lung cancer patients of the study.

The library relied on multiplex PCR. The listed sequencing device is Illumina HiSeq 2500. Following protocols modified from ARM-PCR, the researchers constructed TCRbeta libraries through three rounds of nested PCR with primers (Table S4). Before sequencing, PCR products in the 200-500 bp range were cut out of the gel and cleaned up using the QIAquick gel extraction kit. The source study handled its data this way. Trimmomatic was used to clean the reads, FLASH was used to merge the reads into complete CDR3 sequences, and MiTCR was used to assign the reads to V(D)J germline segments. Clonal diversity was calculated as the inverse Simpson's index using VDJtools. In-frame sequences without a premature stop codon were defined as productive reads. Using fastp trimming at Q25 and MiXCR clonotype assembly, TCRdb reanalyzed the public sequencing data and kept in-frame beta chains. Rows with a matching CDR3 protein are joined into one entry that keeps the most common DNA and genes. TCRdb, not the original authors, processed these V and J calls. Here the sample has approximately 80,000 distinct CDR3 sequences; approximately 81% occur a single time. In total, the top ten clones hold 50% to 65% of the sample.

RNA was isolated from bulk, unsorted tissue, and RNA quality was assessed with a NanoDrop ND-1000 and an Agilent 2100. Distant non-tumor tissue taken more than 3 cm from the tumor edge was used as the normal lung sample. Newly diagnosed lung cancer patients without prior chemotherapy who had been admitted for thoracic surgery in China between August and November 2014 were enrolled as donors. Patients who had received previous radiotherapy or chemotherapy, or who had another concurrent cancer, were excluded from the study. Surgical tissue pieces of about 1-2 cm3 were preserved in RNAlater solution and stored at -80 °C until use. In regard to this clonotype: Its antigen specificity is not known. At one end, the junction sequence differs from germline, possibly due to a read error.

The source material was distant non-tumor lung tissue. The TCR originated in a man in his fifties or sixties with non-small cell lung cancer.

The CDR3 sequence is CANSQDLGLAIGRFF. The base sequence is TGCGCCAACAGCCAAGACTTGGGGCTAGCCATAGGGCGGTTCTTC. Here the chain combines TRBV4-3 and TRBJ2-1, with the D gene tentatively TRBD1 or TRBD2, based on 5 matching bases in each. Taken from the germline V gene, the CDR1 and CDR2 loops are LGHNA and YSLEER. Spanning cysteine to phenylalanine, the CDR3 consists of 15 amino acids. The retained sequence is limited to the CDR3, 45 bases, with the frame set at the first base.